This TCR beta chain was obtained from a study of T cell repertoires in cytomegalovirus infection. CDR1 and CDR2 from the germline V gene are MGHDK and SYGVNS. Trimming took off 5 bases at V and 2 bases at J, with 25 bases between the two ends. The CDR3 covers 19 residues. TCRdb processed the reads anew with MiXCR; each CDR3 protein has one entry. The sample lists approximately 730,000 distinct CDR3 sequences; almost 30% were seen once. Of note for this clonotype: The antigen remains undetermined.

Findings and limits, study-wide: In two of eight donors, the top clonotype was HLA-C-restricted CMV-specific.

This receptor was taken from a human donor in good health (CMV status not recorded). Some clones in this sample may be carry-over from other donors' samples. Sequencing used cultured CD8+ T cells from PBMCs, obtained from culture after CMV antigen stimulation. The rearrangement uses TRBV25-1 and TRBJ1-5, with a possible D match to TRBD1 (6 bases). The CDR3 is CASSYGWGRGYHGNQPQHF. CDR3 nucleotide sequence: TGTGCCAGCAGTTATGGTTGGGGCAGGGGCTATCATGGCAATCAGCCCCAGCATTTT.